These T cell receptor beta chains were read from a single sample in a study of PD-1 blockade in classical Hodgkin lymphoma. The assay was immunoSEQ multiplex PCR, and TCRdb's table has in-frame clones only and misses some. The data hold 10,000 to 15,000 clones, with about 83% observed a single time. Sample: peripheral blood mononuclear cells (PBMCs), taken at baseline. The source of these receptors is a human donor with classical Hodgkin lymphoma. The CDR3 runs from the conserved cysteine through the conserved F or W. D genes are given only for firm matches. Only part of the rows carry a size: once, few, many, or a class if the clone is expanded.

abundance,j_gene,d_gene,v_gene,CDR3nt,CDR3aa
.,TRBJ1-1,TRBD1,TRBV28,TGTGCCAGCAGTTTCCCGGGACAGGAAATGAACACTGAAGCTTTCTTT,CASSFPGQEMNTEAFF
.,TRBJ2-7,.,TRBV4-3,TGCGCCAGCAGCCAAGATGGCGGCTACGAGCAGTACTTC,CASSQDGGYEQYF
.,TRBJ2-5,TRBD1,TRBV11-3,TGTGCCAGCAGCTTAGGCTCGAGGGGGCTTGGGGAGACCCAGTACTTC,CASSLGSRGLGETQYF
.,TRBJ2-6,.,TRBV7-2,TGTGCCAGCACCCTAGGAAGGGCTGGGGCCAACGTCCTGACTTTC,CASTLGRAGANVLTF
.,TRBJ1-3,.,TRBV9,TGTGCCAGCAGCGTAGCGGGCACGAGCTCTGGAAACACCATATATTTT,CASSVAGTSSGNTIYF
.,TRBJ1-6,.,TRBV11-2,TGTGCCAGCAGCTCACTCCGGGACTGGAGCTCCTATAATTCACCCCTCCACTTT,CASSSLRDWSSYNSPLHF
.,TRBJ1-5,.,TRBV4-2,TGTGCCAGCAGCTTTCAGGAAAATAGCAATCAGCCCCAGCATTTT,CASSFQENSNQPQHF
once,TRBJ1-4,.,TRBV28,TGTGCCAGCAATCGGGCCGGGACGGACTTGAAAAAACTGTTTTTT,CASNRAGTDLKKLFF
.,TRBJ1-4,.,TRBV30,TGTGCGGGGGGCCCAGGGTGGGAAAAACTGTTTTTT,CAGGPGWEKLFF
.,TRBJ1-1,.,TRBV19,TGTGCCAGTACCGGGGCGAGGAGGGGCGGGGGGACTGAAGCTTTCTTT,CASTGARRGGGTEAFF
.,TRBJ1-3,.,TRBV30,TGTGCCTGGAGTGACCAGGGAAACACCATATATTTT,CAWSDQGNTIYF
few,TRBJ2-3,.,TRBV11-3,TGTGCCAGCAGCTTGGGGGGAAGAGATACGCAGTATTTT,CASSLGGRDTQYF
.,TRBJ1-5,.,TRBV19,TGTGCCAGTAGGCGGGACGGGGGTCAGCCCCAGCATTTT,CASRRDGGQPQHF
few,TRBJ1-5,.,TRBV10-3,TGTGCCATCAGTGAGTCGACAGGTACCAATCAGCCCCAGCATTTT,CAISESTGTNQPQHF
.,TRBJ2-7,.,TRBV15,TGTGCCACCAGCAGAGATTTGGCGAAAACCTACGAGCAGTACTTC,CATSRDLAKTYEQYF
.,TRBJ1-1,.,TRBV5-1,TGCGCCAGCAGCTTGGTGGGGTTCGGGAACACTGAAGCTTTCTTT,CASSLVGFGNTEAFF
.,TRBJ2-3,.,TRBV18,TGTGCCAGCTCACCTGGGACAGATACGCAGTATTTT,CASSPGTDTQYF
.,TRBJ2-1,.,TRBV18,TGTGCCAGCTCACCAGCTGAGGCAGAAATACCTCAAAAGCAGTTCTTC,CASSPAEAEIPQKQFF
.,TRBJ1-5,.,TRBV19,TGTGCCAGTCGTGGGGTGGCTTCCGGCCAGCCCCAGCATTTT,CASRGVASGQPQHF
.,TRBJ2-6,TRBD1,TRBV25-1,TGTGCCAGCACCACAGGGGCAATCTCTGGGGCCAACGTCCTGACTTTC,CASTTGAISGANVLTF
.,TRBJ2-7,TRBD2,TRBV6-4,TGTGCCAGCGGCCACAGACTAGCGGGAGGGCCTTACTACGAGCAGTACTTC,CASGHRLAGGPYYEQYF
.,TRBJ2-3,.,TRBV20-1,TGCAGTGCTCTAAGGACAGATACGCAGTATTTT,CSALRTDTQYF
.,TRBJ1-5,.,TRBV6-1,TGTGCCAGCAGCGACAGACGCAATCAGCCCCAGCATTTT,CASSDRRNQPQHF